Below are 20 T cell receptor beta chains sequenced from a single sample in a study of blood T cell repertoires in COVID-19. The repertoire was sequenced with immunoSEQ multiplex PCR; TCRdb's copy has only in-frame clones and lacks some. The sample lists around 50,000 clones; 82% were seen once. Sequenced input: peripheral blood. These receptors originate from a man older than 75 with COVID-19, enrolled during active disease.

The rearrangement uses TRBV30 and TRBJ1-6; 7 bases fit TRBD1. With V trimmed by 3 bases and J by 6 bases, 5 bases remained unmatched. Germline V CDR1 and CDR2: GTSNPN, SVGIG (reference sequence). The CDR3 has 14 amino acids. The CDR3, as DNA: TGTGCCTGGAGCAGGGCAGGGGGTAATTCACCCCTCCACTTT. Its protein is CAWSRAGGNSPLHF.

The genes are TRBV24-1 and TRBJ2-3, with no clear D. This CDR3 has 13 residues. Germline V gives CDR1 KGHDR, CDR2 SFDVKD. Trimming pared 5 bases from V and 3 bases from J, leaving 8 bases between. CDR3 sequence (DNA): TGTGCCACCAGTGCCACATCGACAGATACGCAGTATTTT. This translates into CATSATSTDTQYF.

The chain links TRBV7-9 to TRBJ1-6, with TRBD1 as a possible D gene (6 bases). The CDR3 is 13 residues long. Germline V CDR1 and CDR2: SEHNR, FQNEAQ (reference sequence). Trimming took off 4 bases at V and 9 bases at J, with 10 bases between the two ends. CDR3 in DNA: TGTGCCAGCAGCTACACAGGGTTTTCACCCCTCCACTTT. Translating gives CASSYTGFSPLHF. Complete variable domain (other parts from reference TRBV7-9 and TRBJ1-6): DTGVSQNPRHKITKRGQNVTFRCDPISEHNRLYWYRQTLGQGPEFLTYFQNEAQLEKSRLLSDRFSAERPKGSFSTLEIQRTEQGDSAMYLCASSYTGFSPLHFGNGTRLTVT.

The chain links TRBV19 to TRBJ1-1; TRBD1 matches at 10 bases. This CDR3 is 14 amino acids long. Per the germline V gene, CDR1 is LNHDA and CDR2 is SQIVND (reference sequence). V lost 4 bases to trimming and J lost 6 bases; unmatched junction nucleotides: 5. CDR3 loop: CASSKGQGKSEAFF. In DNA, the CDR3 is TGTGCCAGTAGTAAGGGACAGGGGAAGTCTGAAGCTTTCTTT.

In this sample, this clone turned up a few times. CDR3 sequence (DNA): TGTGCCAGCAGCTTTAAGGAGGGGACTGAAGCTTTCTTT. Its translation: CASSFKEGTEAFF. The rearrangement links TRBV11-2 to TRBJ1-1, with a weak D call TRBD1 (5 bases). The CDR3 is 13 residues long. Between the trimmed V and J ends, which lost 3 bases and 5 bases, there was a span of 10 bases. Germline V gene sequence: CDR1 SGHAT, CDR2 FQNNGV.

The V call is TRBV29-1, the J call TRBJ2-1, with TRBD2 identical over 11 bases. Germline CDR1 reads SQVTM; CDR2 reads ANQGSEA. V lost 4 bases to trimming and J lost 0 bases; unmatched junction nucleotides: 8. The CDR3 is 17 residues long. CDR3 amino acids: CSVGIAGGHPSYNEQFF. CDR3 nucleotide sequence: TGCAGCGTTGGGATAGCGGGAGGGCACCCCTCCTACAATGAGCAGTTCTTC.

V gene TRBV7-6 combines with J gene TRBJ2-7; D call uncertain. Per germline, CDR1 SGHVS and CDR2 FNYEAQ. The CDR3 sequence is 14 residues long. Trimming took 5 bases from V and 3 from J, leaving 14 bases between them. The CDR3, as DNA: TGTGCCAGCAGCCCGGCTAGAGATAGCTACGAGCAGTACGTC. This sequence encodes CASSPARDSYEQYV.

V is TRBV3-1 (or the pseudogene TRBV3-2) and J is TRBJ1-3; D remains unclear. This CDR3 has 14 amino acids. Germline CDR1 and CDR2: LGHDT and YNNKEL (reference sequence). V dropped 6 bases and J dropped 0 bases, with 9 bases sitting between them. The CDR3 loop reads CASSPQSSGNTIYF. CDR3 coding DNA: TGTGCCAGCAGTCCACAGAGCTCTGGAAACACCATATATTTT.

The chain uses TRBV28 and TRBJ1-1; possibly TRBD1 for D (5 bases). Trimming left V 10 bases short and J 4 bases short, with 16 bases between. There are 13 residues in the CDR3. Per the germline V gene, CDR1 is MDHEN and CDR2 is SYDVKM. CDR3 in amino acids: CATFSGGFTEAFF. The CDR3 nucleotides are TGTGCCACCTTCTCGGGGGGATTCACTGAAGCTTTCTTT.

CDR3 sequence (DNA): TGTGCCAGCAGCCAAGGGCTAGACTACGAGCAGTACTTC. This codes for CASSQGLDYEQYF. V usage is TRBV3-1 (or the pseudogene TRBV3-2) and J usage is TRBJ2-7; D is ambiguous. The CDR3 is made up of 13 amino acids. The V gene lost 1 base and the J gene lost 3 bases, with 7 bases spanning the gap. CDR1 LGHDT and CDR2 YNNKEL come from the germline V gene (reference sequence).

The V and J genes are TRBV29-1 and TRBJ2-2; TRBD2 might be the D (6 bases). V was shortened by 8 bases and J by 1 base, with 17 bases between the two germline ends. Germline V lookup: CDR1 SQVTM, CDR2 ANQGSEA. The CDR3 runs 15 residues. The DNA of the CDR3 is TGCAGCTTCAGAGGGTGGCGGGAGAACACCGGGGAGCTGTTTTTT. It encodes CSFRGWRENTGELFF.

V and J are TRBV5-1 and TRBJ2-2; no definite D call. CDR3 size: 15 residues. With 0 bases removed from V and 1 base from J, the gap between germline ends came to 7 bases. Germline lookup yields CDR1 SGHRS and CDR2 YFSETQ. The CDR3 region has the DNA TGCGCCAGCAGCTTGGGGGCCATGAACACCGGGGAGCTGTTTTTT. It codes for CASSLGAMNTGELFF.

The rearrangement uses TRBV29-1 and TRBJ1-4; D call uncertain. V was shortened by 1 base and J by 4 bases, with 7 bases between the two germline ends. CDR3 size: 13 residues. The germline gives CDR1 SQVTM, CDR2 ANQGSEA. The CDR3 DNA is TGCAGCGTTGAAGGTACAGTTAATGAAAAACTGTTTTTT. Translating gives CSVEGTVNEKLFF.

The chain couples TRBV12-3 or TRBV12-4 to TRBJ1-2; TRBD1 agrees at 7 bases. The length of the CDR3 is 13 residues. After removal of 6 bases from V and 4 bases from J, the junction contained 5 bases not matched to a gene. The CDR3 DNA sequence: TGTGCCAGCAGCAACGACAGGGCCTATGGCTACACCTTC. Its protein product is CASSNDRAYGYTF.

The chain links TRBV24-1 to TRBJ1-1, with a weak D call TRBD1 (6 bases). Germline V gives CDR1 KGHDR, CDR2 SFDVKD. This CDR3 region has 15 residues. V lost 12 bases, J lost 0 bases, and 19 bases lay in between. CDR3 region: CAETGGLGMNTEAFF. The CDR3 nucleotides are TGTGCCGAAACGGGGGGGCTGGGGATGAACACTGAAGCTTTCTTT.

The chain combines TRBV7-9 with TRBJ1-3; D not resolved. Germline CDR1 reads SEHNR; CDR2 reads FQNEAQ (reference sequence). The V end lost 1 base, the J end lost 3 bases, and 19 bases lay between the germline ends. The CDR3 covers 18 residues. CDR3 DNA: TGTGCCAGCAGCTTAGGGTATGACATCGAAAGCTTTGGAAACACCATATATTTT. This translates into CASSLGYDIESFGNTIYF.

The CDR3 region is CAWTRQDNQPQHF. The CDR3, as DNA: TGTGCCTGGACTCGCCAGGACAATCAGCCCCAGCATTTT. V and J are TRBV30 and TRBJ1-5; no firm D call. This CDR3 is built from 13 residues. The V and J ends lost 4 bases and 3 bases respectively, with 10 bases between them. CDR1 GTSNPN and CDR2 SVGIG come from the germline V gene (reference sequence).

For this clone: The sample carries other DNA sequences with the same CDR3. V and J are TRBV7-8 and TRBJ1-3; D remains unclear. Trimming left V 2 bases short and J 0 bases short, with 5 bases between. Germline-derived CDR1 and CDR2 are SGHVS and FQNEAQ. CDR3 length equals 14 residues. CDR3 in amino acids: CASSLTSSGNTIYF. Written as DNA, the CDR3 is TGTGCCAGCAGCTTAACAAGCTCTGGAAACACCATATATTTT.

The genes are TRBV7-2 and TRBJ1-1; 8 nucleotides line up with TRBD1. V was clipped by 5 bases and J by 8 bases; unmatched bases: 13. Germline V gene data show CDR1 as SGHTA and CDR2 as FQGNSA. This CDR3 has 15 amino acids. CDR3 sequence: CASSPRQGAQPEAFF. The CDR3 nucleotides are TGTGCCAGCAGCCCCAGGCAGGGGGCGCAGCCCGAAGCTTTCTTT.

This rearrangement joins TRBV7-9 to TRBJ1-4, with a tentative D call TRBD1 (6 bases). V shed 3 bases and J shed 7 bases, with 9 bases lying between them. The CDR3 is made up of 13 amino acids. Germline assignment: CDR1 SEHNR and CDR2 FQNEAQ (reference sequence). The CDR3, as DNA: TGTGCCAGCAGCTTCCGACAGGCTGAAAAACTGTTTTTT. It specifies CASSFRQAEKLFF. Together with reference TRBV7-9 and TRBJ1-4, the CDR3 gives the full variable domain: DTGVSQNPRHKITKRGQNVTFRCDPISEHNRLYWYRQTLGQGPEFLTYFQNEAQLEKSRLLSDRFSAERPKGSFSTLEIQRTEQGDSAMYLCASSFRQAEKLFFGSGTQLSVL.